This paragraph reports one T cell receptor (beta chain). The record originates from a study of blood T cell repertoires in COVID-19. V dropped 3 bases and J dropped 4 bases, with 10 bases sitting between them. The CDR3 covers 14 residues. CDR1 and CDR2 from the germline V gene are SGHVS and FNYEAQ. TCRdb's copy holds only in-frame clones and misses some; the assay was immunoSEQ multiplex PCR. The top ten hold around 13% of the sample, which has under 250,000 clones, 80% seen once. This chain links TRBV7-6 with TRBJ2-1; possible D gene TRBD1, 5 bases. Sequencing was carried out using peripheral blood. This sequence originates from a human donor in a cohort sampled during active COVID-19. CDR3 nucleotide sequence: TGTGCCAGCAGCTTCCCCGCAGGGTACAATGAGCAGTTCTTC. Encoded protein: CASSFPAGYNEQFF.